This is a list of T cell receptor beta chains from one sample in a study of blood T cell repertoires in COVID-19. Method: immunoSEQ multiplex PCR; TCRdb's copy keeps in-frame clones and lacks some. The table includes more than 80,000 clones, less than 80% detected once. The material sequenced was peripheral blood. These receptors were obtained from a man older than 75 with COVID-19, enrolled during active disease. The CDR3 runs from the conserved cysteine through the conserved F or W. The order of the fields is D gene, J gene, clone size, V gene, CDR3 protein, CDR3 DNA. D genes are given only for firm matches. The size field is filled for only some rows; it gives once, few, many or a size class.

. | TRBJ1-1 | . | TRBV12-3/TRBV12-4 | CASSLGQGTEAFF | TGTGCCAGCAGTTTAGGGCAGGGAACTGAAGCTTTCTTT
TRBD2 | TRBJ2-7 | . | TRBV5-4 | CASSLAGSGRANEQYF | TGTGCCAGCAGCTTGGCGGGTAGCGGGAGGGCGAACGAGCAGTACTTC
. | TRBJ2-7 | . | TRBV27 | CASSSGGGGSYEQYF | TGTGCCAGCAGTTCTGGGGGAGGCGGGTCCTACGAGCAGTACTTC
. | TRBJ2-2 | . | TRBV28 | CASSLFQAPNTGELFF | TGTGCCAGCAGTTTATTTCAGGCCCCGAACACCGGGGAGCTGTTTTTT
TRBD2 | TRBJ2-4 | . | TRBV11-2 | CASSTGLAGLKNIQYF | TGTGCCAGCAGCACGGGACTAGCGGGATTAAAAAACATTCAGTACTTC
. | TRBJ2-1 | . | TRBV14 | CASSQERRGWDEQFF | TGTGCCAGCAGCCAAGAAAGAAGGGGTTGGGATGAGCAGTTCTTC
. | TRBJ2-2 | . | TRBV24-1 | CATSDLPTFNTGELFF | TGTGCCACCAGTGATTTGCCGACATTTAACACCGGGGAGCTGTTTTTT
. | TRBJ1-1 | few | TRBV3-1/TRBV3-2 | CASSQGRGSVGAFF | TGTGCCAGCAGCCAAGGGAGAGGTAGCGTCGGGGCTTTCTTT
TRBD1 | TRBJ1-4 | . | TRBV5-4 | CASSFTGTANEKLFF | TGTGCCAGCAGCTTCACCGGGACAGCTAATGAAAAACTGTTTTTT
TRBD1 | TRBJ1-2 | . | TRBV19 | CASSAQGAQGYTF | TGTGCCAGTAGTGCACAGGGGGCTCAGGGCTACACCTTC
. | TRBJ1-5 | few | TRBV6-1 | CASSGGLRDQPQHF | TGTGCCAGCAGTGGGGGACTCCGGGACCAGCCCCAGCATTTT
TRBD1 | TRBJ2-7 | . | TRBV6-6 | CASSPGGRYEQYF | TGTGCCAGCAGCCCAGGGGGCCGCTACGAGCAGTACTTC
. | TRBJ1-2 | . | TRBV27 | CASSKYSSANYGYTF | TGTGCCAGCAGTAAATACAGCTCAGCTAACTATGGCTACACCTTC
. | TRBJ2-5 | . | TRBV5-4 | CASSQKGGAGETQYF | TGTGCCAGCAGCCAAAAAGGAGGGGCGGGAGAGACCCAGTACTTC
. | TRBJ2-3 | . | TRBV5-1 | CASSLWGRDTQYF | TGCGCCAGCAGCTTGTGGGGGCGAGATACGCAGTATTTT
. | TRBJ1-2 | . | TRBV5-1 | CASGLDSPNYGYTF | TGCGCCAGCGGCCTCGACAGTCCCAACTATGGCTACACCTTC
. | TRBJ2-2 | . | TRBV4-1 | CASRRDSNTGELFF | TGCGCCAGCAGGAGAGATTCGAACACCGGGGAGCTGTTTTTT
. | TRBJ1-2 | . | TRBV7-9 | CASSATGIRGYTF | TGTGCCAGCAGCGCCACCGGGATTCGTGGCTACACCTTC
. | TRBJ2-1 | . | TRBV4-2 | CASSQGSRGEGEQFF | TGTGCCAGCAGCCAAGGGTCCAGGGGTGAGGGTGAGCAGTTCTTC
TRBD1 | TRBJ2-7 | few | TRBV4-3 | CASRQAPGQAYEQYF | TGCGCCAGCAGACAAGCTCCCGGACAGGCCTACGAGCAGTACTTC
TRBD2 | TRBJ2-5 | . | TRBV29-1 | CSVAPREGETQYF | TGCAGCGTCGCCCCGAGGGAGGGGGAGACCCAGTACTTC
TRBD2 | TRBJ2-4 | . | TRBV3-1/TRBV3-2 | CASSQGAGGLENIQYF | TGTGCCAGCAGCCAAGGGGCGGGAGGGTTGGAAAACATTCAGTACTTC
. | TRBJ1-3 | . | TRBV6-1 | CASSEVGAGNTIYF | TGTGCCAGCAGTGAAGTAGGGGCTGGAAACACCATATATTTT
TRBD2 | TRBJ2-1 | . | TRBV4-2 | CASSPSREGGWFF | TGTGCCAGCAGCCCGTCCAGGGAGGGTGGTTGGTTCTTC
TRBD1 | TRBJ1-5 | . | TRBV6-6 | CASNPGQGGGKPQHF | TGTGCCAGCAATCCTGGACAGGGTGGCGGGAAGCCCCAGCATTTT
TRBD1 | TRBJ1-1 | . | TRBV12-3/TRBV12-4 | CASRISGGTEAFF | TGTGCCAGCAGAATTTCAGGGGGCACTGAAGCTTTCTTT
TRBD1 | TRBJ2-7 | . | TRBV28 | CASRTGQGYEQYF | TGTGCCAGCAGAACGGGACAGGGTTACGAGCAGTACTTC
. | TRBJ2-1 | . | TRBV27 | CASSPRDFYNEQFF | TGTGCCAGCAGCCCCCGGGACTTTTACAATGAGCAGTTCTTC
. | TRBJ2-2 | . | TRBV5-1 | CASRDKLTGENTGELFF | TGCGCCAGCAGAGATAAATTGACAGGTGAAAACACCGGGGAGCTGTTTTTT
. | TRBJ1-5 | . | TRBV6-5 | CASSRVNSNQPQHF | TGTGCCAGCAGCAGGGTTAATAGCAATCAGCCCCAGCATTTT
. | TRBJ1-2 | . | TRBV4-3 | CASSQDKRAAGGYTF | TGCGCCAGCAGCCAAGATAAACGGGCCGCAGGGGGCTACACCTTC
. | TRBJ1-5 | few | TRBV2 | CASSRWGGSNQPQHF | TGTGCCAGCAGTCGATGGGGGGGCAGCAATCAGCCCCAGCATTTT
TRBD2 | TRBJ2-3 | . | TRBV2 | CASSAGLAGVSDTQYF | TGTGCCAGCAGTGCGGGACTAGCGGGAGTTTCAGATACGCAGTATTTT
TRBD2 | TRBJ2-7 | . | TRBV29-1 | CSVIAGTSGPYEQYF | TGCAGCGTAATAGCCGGGACTAGCGGTCCCTACGAGCAGTACTTC
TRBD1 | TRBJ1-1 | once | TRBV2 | CASSGQGARTEAFF | TGTGCCAGCAGCGGACAGGGGGCTCGCACTGAAGCTTTCTTT
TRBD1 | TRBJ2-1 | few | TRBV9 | CASSLNTAGGLNEQFF | TGTGCCAGCAGCCTAAATACCGCAGGGGGCCTGAATGAGCAGTTCTTC
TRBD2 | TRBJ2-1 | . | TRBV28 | CASSAHEAGRYNEQFF | TGTGCCAGCAGTGCCCATGAAGCGGGACGTTACAATGAGCAGTTCTTC
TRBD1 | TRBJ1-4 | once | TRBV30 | CAWRRQGRKEKLFF | TGTGCCTGGAGAAGACAGGGACGGAAAGAAAAACTGTTTTTT
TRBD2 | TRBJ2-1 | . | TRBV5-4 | CASSLAGSYNEQFF | TGTGCCAGCAGCCTAGCGGGCTCCTACAATGAGCAGTTCTTC
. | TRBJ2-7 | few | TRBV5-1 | CASSAGEGVDEQYF | TGCGCCAGCAGCGCTGGAGAGGGAGTGGACGAGCAGTACTTC
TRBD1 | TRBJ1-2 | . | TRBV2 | CASSESPLDRGTF | TGTGCCAGCAGTGAAAGCCCCTTGGACAGGGGCACCTTC
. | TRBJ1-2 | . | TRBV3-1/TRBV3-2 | CASSPTQGMNYGYTF | TGTGCCAGCAGCCCTACCCAGGGTATGAACTATGGCTACACCTTC
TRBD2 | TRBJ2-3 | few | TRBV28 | CASSFLTSGRSTDTQYF | TGTGCCAGCAGTTTTTTGACTAGCGGGAGGAGCACAGATACGCAGTATTTT
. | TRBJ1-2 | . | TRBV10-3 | CAISVGRGYGYTF | TGTGCCATCAGTGTTGGCCGGGGCTATGGCTACACCTTC
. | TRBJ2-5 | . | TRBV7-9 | CASSPTLASPQETQYF | TGTGCCAGCAGCCCCACCCTGGCTTCCCCCCAAGAGACCCAGTACTTC
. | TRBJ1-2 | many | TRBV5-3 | CARSLGQGPNYGYTF | TGTGCCAGAAGCTTGGGGCAGGGCCCTAACTATGGCTACACCTTC
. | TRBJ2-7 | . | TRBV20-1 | CSASPSGGGPREQYF | TGCAGTGCTAGTCCAAGCGGAGGCGGGCCTAGGGAGCAGTACTTC
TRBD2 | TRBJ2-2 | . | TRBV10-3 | CAIMATSGSTGELFF | TGTGCCATCATGGCGACTAGCGGGAGCACCGGGGAGCTGTTTTTT
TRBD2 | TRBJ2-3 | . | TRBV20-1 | CGGEMRESQYF | TGCGGGGGGGAGATGCGGGAGTCGCAGTATTTT
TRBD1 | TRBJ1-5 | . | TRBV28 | CASSTTGFIDQPQHF | TGTGCCAGCAGTACGACAGGGTTCATTGATCAGCCCCAGCATTTT
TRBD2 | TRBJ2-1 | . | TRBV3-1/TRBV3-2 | CASSQLAGGSYNEQFF | TGTGCCAGCAGCCAACTAGCGGGAGGATCCTACAATGAGCAGTTCTTC
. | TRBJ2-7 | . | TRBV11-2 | CASSLAGFGSYEQYF | TGTGCCAGCAGCTTAGCAGGGTTCGGCTCCTACGAGCAGTACTTC
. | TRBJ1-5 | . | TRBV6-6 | CASSYVDINQPQHF | TGTGCCAGCAGTTACGTGGACATAAATCAGCCCCAGCATTTT
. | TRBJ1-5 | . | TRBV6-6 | CASSYPRGGNQPQHF | TGTGCCAGCAGTTACCCCAGGGGAGGCAATCAGCCCCAGCATTTT
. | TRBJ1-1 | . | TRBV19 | CASSIYVTVNTEAFF | TGTGCCAGTAGTATTTACGTTACGGTGAACACTGAAGCTTTCTTT